This T cell receptor (beta chain) came from a study of human T cells and chemical hapten exposure. This clonotype was seen at least ten times. Its matching antigen is unknown. Overall study findings and caveats: Sensitization with DPC brought no change to TCRs above 1 in 1000 in frequency. Versus controls, expanded TCRs had significantly more large CDR3 similarity clusters. Donors were affected by alopecia, so their immune reaction might vary from that of healthy individuals.

Germline loops: CDR1 SGHRS, CDR2 YFSETQ. The CDR3 has 16 residues. Trimming at V came to 0 bases and at J to 5 bases, leaving 6 bases not matched to a gene. A single record per CDR3 protein comes from TCRdb applying MiXCR to the RACE reads. The top ten clones hold roughly 8% of a sample with some 340,000 distinct CDR3 sequences, around 7% of them seen once. The time point here: patch test 1, 2 weeks after DPC sensitization. Treatment defined: therapeutic diphenylcyclopropenone sensitization with weekly scalp DPC. The source is a young woman with alopecia areata. Some clones in this sample may be carry-over from other donors' samples. The sequences come from whole blood, collected in connection with sensitization to the hapten diphenylcyclopropenone (DPC). This chain uses TRBV5-1 with TRBJ2-1, with 9 bases identical to TRBD1. The CDR3 reads CASSLGDRDPHNEQFF. In nucleotides, the CDR3 is TGCGCCAGCAGCTTGGGGGACAGGGACCCCCACAATGAGCAGTTCTTC.